This T cell receptor beta chain was identified during a study of esophageal squamous cell carcinoma under preoperative chemotherapy. Time point: after preoperative PTX-NDP chemotherapy. Before surgery, patients were given preoperative paclitaxel-nedaplatin chemotherapy. The CDR3 is 11 amino acids. Germline CDR1 and CDR2: SGHAT and FQNNGV. The V gene lost 6 bases and the J gene lost 5 bases, with 6 bases spanning the gap. TCRdb called the PCR reads again in MiXCR, with one record for every CDR3 protein. The data show about 20,000 distinct CDR3 sequences, with about 45% seen just once and roughly 28% held by the top ten. In its sample, this clonotype was seen a few times.

The rearrangement joins TRBV11-2 to TRBJ2-3; D might be TRBD1 (5 bases). This specimen was taken from a patient given preoperative chemotherapy. This clonotype was obtained from a human donor with esophageal squamous cell carcinoma. The donor label of this sample is uncertain. This CDR3 is CASRQGDTQYF. CDR3 DNA sequence: TGTGCCAGCAGGCAGGGAGATACGCAGTATTTT. The full variable domain, its missing parts supplied by reference TRBV11-2 and TRBJ2-3, is EAGVAQSPRYKIIEKRQSVAFWCNPISGHATLYWYQQILGQGPKLLIQFQNNGVVDDSQLPKDRFSAERLKGVDSTLKIQPAKLEDSAVYLCASRQGDTQYFGPGTRLTVL.